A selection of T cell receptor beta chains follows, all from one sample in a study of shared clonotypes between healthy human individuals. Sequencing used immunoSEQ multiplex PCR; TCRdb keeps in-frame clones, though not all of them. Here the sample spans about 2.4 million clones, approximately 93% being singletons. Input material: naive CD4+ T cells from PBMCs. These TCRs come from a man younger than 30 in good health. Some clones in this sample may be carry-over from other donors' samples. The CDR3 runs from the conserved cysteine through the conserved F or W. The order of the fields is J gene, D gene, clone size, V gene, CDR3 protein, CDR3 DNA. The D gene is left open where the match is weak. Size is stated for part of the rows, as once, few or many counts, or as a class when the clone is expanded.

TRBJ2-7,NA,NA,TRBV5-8,CASSLVSVPSHEQYF,TGTGCCAGCAGCTTGGTGTCAGTGCCCTCCCACGAGCAGTACTTC
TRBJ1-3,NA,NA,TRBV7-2,CASSLEKGVLSGNTIYF,TGTGCCAGCAGCTTAGAAAAGGGGGTATTATCTGGAAACACCATATATTTT
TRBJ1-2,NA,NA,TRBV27,CASSPRPGSGGYTF,TGTGCCAGCAGCCCTCGTCCAGGGTCCGGGGGCTACACCTTC
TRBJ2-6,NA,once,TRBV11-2,CASSLAAGVISSGANVLTF,TGTGCCAGCAGCTTAGCTGCCGGGGTTATCTCCTCTGGGGCCAACGTCCTGACTTTC
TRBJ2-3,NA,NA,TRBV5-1,CASSLGGGPSDTQYF,TGCGCCAGCAGCTTGGGAGGGGGACCGTCAGATACGCAGTATTTT
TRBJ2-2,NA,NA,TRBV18,CASSPRQASNTGELFF,TGTGCCAGCTCACCACGTCAGGCGTCGAACACCGGGGAGCTGTTTTTT
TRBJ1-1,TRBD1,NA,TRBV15,CATSRDRRRGMNTEAFF,TGTGCCACCAGCAGAGATAGGCGCAGGGGGATGAACACTGAAGCTTTCTTT
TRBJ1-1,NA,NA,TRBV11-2,CASSLGRYQAAFF,TGTGCCAGCAGCTTAGGGCGGTACCAAGCGGCTTTCTTT
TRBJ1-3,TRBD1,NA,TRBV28,CASSSGQELHSGNTIYF,TGTGCCAGCAGTTCCGGACAGGAGTTACACTCTGGAAACACCATATATTTT
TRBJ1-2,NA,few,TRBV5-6,CASSLYYGYTF,TGTGCCAGCAGCTTGTACTATGGCTACACCTTC
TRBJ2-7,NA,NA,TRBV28,CASSSGLGYPYYEQYF,TGTGCCAGCAGTTCTGGGTTGGGTTATCCCTATTACGAGCAGTACTTC
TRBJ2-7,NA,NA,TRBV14,CASRGETYEQYF,TGTGCCAGTAGGGGGGAGACCTACGAGCAGTACTTC
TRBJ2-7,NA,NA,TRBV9,CASSVDPGGSSYEQYF,TGTGCCAGCAGCGTAGACCCAGGGGGGAGCTCCTACGAGCAGTACTTC
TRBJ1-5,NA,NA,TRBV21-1,CASEQRREPSNQPQHF,TGTGCCAGCGAGCAAAGGCGCGAGCCGAGCAATCAGCCCCAGCATTTT
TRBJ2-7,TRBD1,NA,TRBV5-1,CASSPSPDRDGYEQYF,TGCGCCAGCAGCCCCTCACCCGACAGGGATGGTTACGAGCAGTACTTC
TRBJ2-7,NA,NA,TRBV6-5,CASTPGIGYTYEQYF,TGTGCCAGCACCCCGGGTATTGGGTACACCTACGAGCAGTACTTC
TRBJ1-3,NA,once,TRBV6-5,CASSQGHLGGNTIYF,TGTGCCAGCAGCCAGGGACACCTCGGGGGAAACACCATATATTTT
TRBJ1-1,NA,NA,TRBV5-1,CASSFYSLNTEAFF,TGCGCCAGCAGCTTCTACAGTTTGAACACTGAAGCTTTCTTT
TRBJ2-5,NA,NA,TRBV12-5,CASPGSWETQYF,TGTGCTAGCCCAGGGTCGTGGGAGACCCAGTACTTC
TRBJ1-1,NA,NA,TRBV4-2,CASSPWTEMNTEAFF,TGTGCCAGCAGCCCGTGGACAGAGATGAACACTGAAGCTTTCTTT
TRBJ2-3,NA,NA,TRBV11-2,CASRGRTDTQYF,TGTGCCAGCAGGGGAAGGACAGATACGCAGTATTTT
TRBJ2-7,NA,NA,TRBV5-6,CASSALGSYEQYF,TGTGCCAGCAGCGCCCTAGGGTCCTACGAGCAGTACTTC
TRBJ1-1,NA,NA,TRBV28,CASSSRALGTEAFF,TGTGCCAGCAGTAGTAGGGCTTTGGGAACTGAAGCTTTCTTT
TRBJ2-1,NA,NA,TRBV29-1,CSVDRGLDSYNEQFF,TGCAGCGTTGATAGGGGACTGGACTCCTACAATGAGCAGTTCTTC
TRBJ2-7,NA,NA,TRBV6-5,CASSHFGVGGSYEQYF,TGTGCCAGCAGTCACTTTGGGGTAGGGGGCTCCTACGAGCAGTACTTC
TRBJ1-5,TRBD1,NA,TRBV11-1,CASSLSSDRGGSNQPQHF,TGTGCCAGCAGCTTATCGTCGGACAGGGGTGGTAGCAATCAGCCCCAGCATTTT
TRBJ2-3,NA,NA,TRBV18,CASSPGSGDTQYF,TGTGCCAGCTCACCAGGGTCAGGAGATACGCAGTATTTT
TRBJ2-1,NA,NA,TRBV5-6,CASGPSIAGTTYNEQFF,TGTGCCAGCGGACCCTCGATTGCGGGAACGACCTACAATGAGCAGTTCTTC
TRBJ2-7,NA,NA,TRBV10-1,CASSEGGRGYEQYF,TGCGCCAGCAGTGAGGGGGGGCGCGGCTACGAGCAGTACTTC
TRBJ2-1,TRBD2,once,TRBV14,CASSHRLGGGPLEQFF,TGTGCCAGCAGCCATAGGCTGGGGGGAGGGCCCCTTGAGCAGTTCTTC
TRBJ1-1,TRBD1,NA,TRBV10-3,CAISRQQGADTEAFF,TGTGCCATCAGTAGACAACAGGGGGCGGACACTGAAGCTTTCTTT
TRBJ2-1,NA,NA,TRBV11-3,CASSLRQGGYNEQFF,TGTGCCAGCAGCTTAAGGCAGGGTGGCTACAATGAGCAGTTCTTC
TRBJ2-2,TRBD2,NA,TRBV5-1,CASSLAGGAGELFF,TGCGCCAGCAGCTTGGCGGGGGGGGCCGGGGAGCTGTTTTTT
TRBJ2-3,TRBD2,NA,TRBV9,CASSVGWTSGGSTDTQYF,TGTGCCAGCAGCGTAGGGTGGACTAGCGGGGGTAGCACAGATACGCAGTATTTT
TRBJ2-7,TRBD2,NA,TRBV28,CASSLEKLAGGGGQYF,TGTGCCAGCAGTTTAGAAAAACTAGCGGGAGGAGGTGGGCAGTACTTC
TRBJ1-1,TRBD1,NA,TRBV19,CASSTGTGQPMNTEAFF,TGTGCCAGTAGTACTGGTACGGGACAGCCAATGAACACTGAAGCTTTCTTT
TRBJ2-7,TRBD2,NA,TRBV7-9,CASSQLAASYEQYF,TGTGCCAGCAGCCAACTAGCGGCGAGCTACGAGCAGTACTTC
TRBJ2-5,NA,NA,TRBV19,CASSTPGLEETQYF,TGTGCCAGTAGTACCCCAGGGTTGGAGGAGACCCAGTACTTC
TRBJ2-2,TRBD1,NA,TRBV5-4,CASSKQGADTGELFF,TGTGCCAGCAGTAAACAGGGGGCTGACACCGGGGAGCTGTTTTTT
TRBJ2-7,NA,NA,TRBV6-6,CASGQGDEQYF,TGTGCCAGCGGGCAAGGGGACGAGCAGTACTTC
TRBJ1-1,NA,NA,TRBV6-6,CASSFSYRSTEAFF,TGTGCCAGCAGTTTCTCGTACAGGAGCACTGAAGCTTTCTTT
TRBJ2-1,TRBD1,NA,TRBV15,CATSRDWTGVYNEQFF,TGTGCCACCAGCAGAGATTGGACAGGGGTCTACAATGAGCAGTTCTTC
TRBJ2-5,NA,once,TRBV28,CASRGTGGRETQYF,TGTGCCAGCAGGGGGACGGGGGGCCGGGAGACCCAGTACTTC
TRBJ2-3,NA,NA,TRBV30,CAWSVQGSDTQYF,TGTGCCTGGAGTGTACAAGGGTCCGATACGCAGTATTTT
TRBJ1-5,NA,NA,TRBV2,CASSDGVNQPQHF,TGTGCCAGCAGTGATGGGGTCAATCAGCCCCAGCATTTT
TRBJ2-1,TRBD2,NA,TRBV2,CASSPTSPYNEQFF,TGTGCCAGCAGCCCGACTAGCCCCTACAATGAGCAGTTCTTC
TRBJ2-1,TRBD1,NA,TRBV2,CASVVGTGSLEQFF,TGTGCCAGCGTGGTGGGGACAGGGAGTCTTGAGCAGTTCTTC
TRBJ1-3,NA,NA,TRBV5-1,CASSQQGAGNTIYF,TGCGCCAGCAGCCAACAGGGTGCCGGAAACACCATATATTTT
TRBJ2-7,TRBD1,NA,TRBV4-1,CASSRAGTGAYEQYF,TGCGCCAGCAGCCGGGCCGGGACAGGGGCCTACGAGCAGTACTTC